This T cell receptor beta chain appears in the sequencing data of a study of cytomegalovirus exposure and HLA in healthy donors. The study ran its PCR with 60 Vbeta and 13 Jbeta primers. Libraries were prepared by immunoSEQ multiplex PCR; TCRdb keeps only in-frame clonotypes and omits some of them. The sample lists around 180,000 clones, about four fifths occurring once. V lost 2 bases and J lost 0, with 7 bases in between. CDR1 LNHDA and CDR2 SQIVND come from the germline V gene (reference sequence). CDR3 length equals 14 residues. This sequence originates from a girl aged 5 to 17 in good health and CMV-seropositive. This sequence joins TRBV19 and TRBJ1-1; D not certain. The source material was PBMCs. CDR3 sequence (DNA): TGTGCCAGTAGTATATACAGTGTGAACACTGAAGCTTTCTTT. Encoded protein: CASSIYSVNTEAFF.